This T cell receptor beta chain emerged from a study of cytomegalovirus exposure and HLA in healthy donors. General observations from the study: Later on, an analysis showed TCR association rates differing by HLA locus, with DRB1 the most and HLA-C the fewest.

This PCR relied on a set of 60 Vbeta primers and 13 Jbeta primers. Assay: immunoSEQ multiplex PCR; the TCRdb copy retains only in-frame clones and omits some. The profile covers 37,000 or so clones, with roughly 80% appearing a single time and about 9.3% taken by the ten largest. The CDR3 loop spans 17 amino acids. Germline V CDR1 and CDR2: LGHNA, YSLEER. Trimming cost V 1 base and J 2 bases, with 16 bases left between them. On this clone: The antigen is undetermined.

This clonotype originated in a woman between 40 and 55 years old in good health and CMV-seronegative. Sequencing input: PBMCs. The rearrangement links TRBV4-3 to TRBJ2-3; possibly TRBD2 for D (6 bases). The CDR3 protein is CASSQVGGAANTDTQYF. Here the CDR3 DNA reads TGCGCCAGCAGCCAAGTGGGGGGAGCGGCGAACACAGATACGCAGTATTTT.